A selection of T cell receptor beta chains follows, all from one sample in a study of T-cell memory formation after mild COVID-19. TCRdb re-analysed the 5' RACE reads in MiXCR, keeping a single row per CDR3 protein. Found here are hundreds of thousands of distinct CDR3 sequences, approximately 15% of them singletons; the top ten hold about 8.6%. The sample was PBMCs or a T cell subset sorted from them (not recorded which). The receptors originated from an adult woman who had mild COVID-19 (a few samples of this study predate the infection). Cell type and time point are not known. CDR3s include the opening cysteine and the closing phenylalanine or tryptophan. Each record gives: J gene, V gene, clone size, D gene, CDR3 protein, CDR3 DNA. A D gene is named only where the DNA matches it firmly. A clone size is listed for some rows: how often the clone was seen (once, few, many), or a class if it is expanded.

j_call: TRBJ2-7
v_call: TRBV18
clone_size: .
d_call: TRBD1
cdr3_aa: CASSAIPTGVPYEQYF
cdr3_nt: TGTGCCAGCTCAGCAATACCGACAGGGGTTCCCTACGAGCAGTACTTC

j_call: TRBJ2-5
v_call: TRBV24-1
clone_size: .
d_call: TRBD2
cdr3_aa: CATSDLLAGVGETQYF
cdr3_nt: TGTGCCACCAGTGATTTGCTAGCGGGGGTCGGAGAGACCCAGTACTTC

j_call: TRBJ1-2
v_call: TRBV3-1
clone_size: .
d_call: .
cdr3_aa: CASSQDGEGPYGYTF
cdr3_nt: TGTGCCAGCAGCCAAGATGGGGAGGGTCCCTATGGCTACACCTTC

j_call: TRBJ1-1
v_call: TRBV7-2
clone_size: few
d_call: .
cdr3_aa: CASSLDSGTLNEAFF
cdr3_nt: TGTGCCAGCAGCTTGGACAGCGGGACACTTAATGAAGCTTTCTTT

j_call: TRBJ2-5
v_call: TRBV12-5
clone_size: few
d_call: TRBD2
cdr3_aa: CASGLGSGMQETQYF
cdr3_nt: TGTGCTAGTGGTTTGGGGAGCGGGATGCAAGAGACCCAGTACTTC

j_call: TRBJ2-3
v_call: TRBV27
clone_size: .
d_call: .
cdr3_aa: CASSLGPRADTQYF
cdr3_nt: TGTGCCAGCAGTTTAGGGCCCAGGGCAGATACGCAGTATTTT

j_call: TRBJ2-1
v_call: TRBV7-8
clone_size: few
d_call: .
cdr3_aa: CASSSHRAGVYNEQFF
cdr3_nt: TGTGCCAGCAGCTCCCACAGGGCGGGGGTATACAATGAGCAGTTCTTC

j_call: TRBJ2-1
v_call: TRBV3-1
clone_size: few
d_call: TRBD2
cdr3_aa: CASSQEVGLGSYNEQFF
cdr3_nt: TGTGCCAGCAGCCAAGAAGTGGGACTAGGGTCCTACAATGAGCAGTTCTTC

j_call: TRBJ1-1
v_call: TRBV27
clone_size: .
d_call: .
cdr3_aa: CASSLDWGGNTEAFF
cdr3_nt: TGTGCCAGCAGTTTAGATTGGGGGGGGAACACTGAAGCTTTCTTT

j_call: TRBJ2-3
v_call: TRBV27
clone_size: .
d_call: .
cdr3_aa: CASRTWGGAGDTQYF
cdr3_nt: TGTGCCAGCAGGACTTGGGGGGGGGCAGGCGATACGCAGTATTTT

j_call: TRBJ2-5
v_call: TRBV18
clone_size: few
d_call: TRBD1
cdr3_aa: CASSPSRTGRETQYF
cdr3_nt: TGTGCCAGCTCACCATCCAGGACAGGGAGAGAGACCCAGTACTTC

j_call: TRBJ2-2
v_call: TRBV11-1
clone_size: .
d_call: TRBD2
cdr3_aa: CASSLRYSVRTSTGELFF
cdr3_nt: TGTGCCAGCAGCTTAAGATATTCGGTCAGGACTAGCACCGGGGAGCTGTTTTTT

j_call: TRBJ2-5
v_call: TRBV5-1
clone_size: .
d_call: .
cdr3_aa: CASSQGLLGGETQYF
cdr3_nt: TGCGCCAGCAGCCAAGGACTTTTGGGCGGGGAGACCCAGTACTTC

j_call: TRBJ2-5
v_call: TRBV5-6
clone_size: .
d_call: .
cdr3_aa: CASSLRAGRETQYF
cdr3_nt: TGTGCCAGCAGCTTGAGGGCAGGGCGGGAGACCCAGTACTTC